This T cell receptor beta chain was captured by sequencing in a study of blood T cells in healthy people across ages. With a J-beta primer mix and a sample-barcoded 5' primer, a second PCR ran about 6 to 11 cycles. TCRdb called the 5' RACE reads again in MiXCR, with one record for every CDR3 protein. This sample yields under 1,100,000 distinct CDR3 sequences, of which less than 25% are seen a single time; less than 0.85% belongs to the top ten. The donors, aged roughly 6 to 90, were healthy Caucasians from Russia. Total RNA was isolated from each sample in quantities of at least 5.5 micrograms. Germline CDR1 is LGHNA and CDR2 is YSLEER. The V and J ends lost 3 bases and 2 bases respectively, with 13 bases between them. This CDR3 is 15 amino acids long. The sample also formed part of further work on T cells of mothers and their children. That report adds: Maternal samples each gave over 9 million TCR beta CDR3 reads, and child samples roughly 3 million each.

Sequences were obtained from blood. The clonotype originates from a girl between 2 and 10 years old in good health. This chain joins TRBV4-3 and TRBJ2-5; possibly TRBD2 for D (5 bases). The CDR3 sequence: CASSQGGSGQETQYF. In DNA, the CDR3 is TGCGCCAGCAGCCAGGGTGGAAGCGGTCAAGAGACCCAGTACTTC.